The rows below give T cell receptor beta chains drawn from one sample of a study of blood T cell repertoires in COVID-19. TCRdb keeps only in-frame clones here, not all; method: immunoSEQ multiplex PCR. Here the sample spans roughly 66,000 clones, about 91% being singletons. The sequenced sample was peripheral blood. The receptors derive from a human donor in a cohort sampled during active COVID-19. CDR3s include the opening cysteine and the closing phenylalanine or tryptophan. A D gene is named only where the DNA matches it firmly. Clone sizes are given selectively: once, few, many, or a class where the clone is expanded.

TRBJ2-7	TRBV7-2	NA	TRBD1	TGTGCCAGCAGCCCCCGGACAGGGGGCTCCTACGAGCAGTACTTC	CASSPRTGGSYEQYF
TRBJ1-4	TRBV7-8	few	NA	TGTGCCAGCAGACAGGGATCGACTAATGAAAAACTGTTTTTT	CASRQGSTNEKLFF
TRBJ2-3	TRBV7-3	NA	TRBD1	TGTGCCAGCAGCTTAGACAGGGCGAGCACAGATACGCAGTATTTT	CASSLDRASTDTQYF
TRBJ1-5	TRBV29-1	once	NA	TGCAGCGTTGGGTCAGGTGCTGATCAGCCCCAGCATTTT	CSVGSGADQPQHF
TRBJ1-1	TRBV5-1	NA	TRBD1	TGCGCCAGCAGCGCCACAGGGGTGAACACTGAAGCTTTCTTT	CASSATGVNTEAFF
TRBJ2-2	TRBV6-4	NA	TRBD1	TGTGCCAGCAGTGAAGACAGGGACACCGGGGAGCTGTTTTTT	CASSEDRDTGELFF
TRBJ2-1	TRBV27	NA	NA	TGTGCCAGCAGCACGACTAGTCACAATGAGCAGTTCTTC	CASSTTSHNEQFF
TRBJ1-1	TRBV9	NA	NA	TGTGCCAGCAGCGTAGGGACAGCGAACACTGAAGCTTTCTTT	CASSVGTANTEAFF
TRBJ1-4	TRBV3-1/TRBV3-2	NA	NA	TGTGCCAGCAGCCAAAACAGGGACCCTGATGAAAAACTGTTTTTT	CASSQNRDPDEKLFF
TRBJ1-5	TRBV10-3	NA	NA	TGTGCCATCAGTGAGTCTACGAGGCAGCCCCAGCATTTT	CAISESTRQPQHF
TRBJ1-2	TRBV28	once	NA	TGTGCCAGCGTGACAGGAAACTATGGCTACACCTTC	CASVTGNYGYTF
TRBJ2-1	TRBV7-2	NA	NA	TGTGCCAGCAGCTTAACTCGGGTCTCCTACAATGAGCAGTTCTTC	CASSLTRVSYNEQFF
TRBJ1-3	TRBV12-3/TRBV12-4	NA	TRBD1	TGTGCCAGCACAATGACAGGGGGAAACACCATATATTTT	CASTMTGGNTIYF
TRBJ2-7	TRBV6-1	NA	NA	TGTGCCAGCAGTGACAGCGGAAGGCGGGACCGTCAGTACTTC	CASSDSGRRDRQYF
TRBJ2-5	TRBV11-2	NA	TRBD1	TGTGCCAGCAGCGGAATGGGACAGCCGGGAGAGACCCAGTACTTC	CASSGMGQPGETQYF
TRBJ2-1	TRBV5-1	NA	TRBD2	TGCGCCAGCAGCTTGGTACCGGGGGGCTCCTACAATGAGCAGTTCTTC	CASSLVPGGSYNEQFF
TRBJ1-1	TRBV14	NA	NA	TGTGCCAGCAGCCAAGTATGGTCCAGGGGTAAAAGATGGGACACTGAAGCTTTCTTT	CASSQVWSRGKRWDTEAFF
TRBJ1-1	TRBV18	NA	NA	TGTGCCAGCTCGTTGACAGAGAACACTGAAGCTTTCTTT	CASSLTENTEAFF
TRBJ1-3	TRBV7-2	NA	NA	TGTGCCAGCACTATTGCCTCTGGAAACACCATATATTTT	CASTIASGNTIYF